The 20 T cell receptor beta chains below were found in one sample sequenced in a study of CD8 T cells in ankylosing spondylitis. Each CDR3 protein is one row after TCRdb ran MiXCR on the 5' RACE reads. Among 250,000 to 400,000 distinct CDR3 sequences, roughly 10% were seen once, and the ten largest hold roughly 9%. Sample: blood, either unsorted or a sorted T cell fraction (not recorded which). The receptors derive from a female donor with ankylosing spondylitis or in good health (not recorded which).

This sequence joins TRBV20-1 and TRBJ2-5, with TRBD2 matching 12 bases. The CDR3 is made up of 16 amino acids. The germline gives CDR1 DFQATT, CDR2 SNEGSKA (reference sequence). J was trimmed by 7 bases and V by 6 bases; bases with no gene match: 15. The CDR3 coding sequence is TGCAGTGCCCACGCCCGACTAGCGGGGGCGACCGGGACCCAGTACTTC. Translation: CSAHARLAGATGTQYF.

Comments on this clonotype: A much more abundant neighbour one base away suggests this may be a read error. The gene calls are TRBV10-3 and TRBJ1-3; D is possibly TRBD1 (5 bases). The CDR3 has 15 residues. From germline, CDR1 is ENHRY and CDR2 SYGVKD. The ends were cut back, 11 bases at V and 6 bases at J, with 23 bases in the middle. This CDR3 reads CASSGGSHLPNTIYF. The CDR3 DNA is TGTGCCTCCAGTGGGGGGAGCCACCTCCCAAACACCATATATTTT.

This clonotype was seen at least ten times. The chain is built from TRBV5-1 and TRBJ2-3, with TRBD2 matching 10 bases. V shed 4 bases, J shed 3 bases, and the junction held 8 bases outside the gene matches. Germline V gene sequence: CDR1 SGHRS, CDR2 YFSETQ. This CDR3 comprises 16 residues. The CDR3 region is CASSRSSGGLTDTQYF. The CDR3 DNA reads TGCGCCAGCAGCCGTTCTAGCGGGGGATTGACAGATACGCAGTATTTT.

This clonotype was seen a handful of times. The genes are TRBV4-2 and TRBJ2-7, with D perhaps matching TRBD1 (5 bases). Germline CDR1 LGHNA, CDR2 YNFKEQ. V lost 4 bases, J lost 3 bases, and 13 bases lay in between. CDR3 length: 14 residues. The CDR3 nucleotides read TGTGCCAGCAGCCCTACACCAGGGTACTACGAGCAGTACTTC. Protein: CASSPTPGYYEQYF.

This clonotype was recorded at least ten times. The chain uses TRBV12-3 or TRBV12-4 and TRBJ2-3; D perhaps matches TRBD2 (6 bases). The CDR3 totals 14 residues. With 3 bases removed from V and 6 bases from J, the gap between germline ends came to 13 bases. CDR3 region: CASSFGGGGDTQYF. The CDR3 coding sequence is TGTGCCAGCAGTTTTGGGGGAGGAGGGGATACGCAGTATTTT.

This clonotype showed up just once. V is TRBV24-1 and J is TRBJ2-5; TRBD1 is a possible D gene (5 bases). Trimming shortened V by 5 bases and J by 5 bases, and 14 bases separated the two germline ends. The CDR3 loop spans 14 amino acids. Germline V gene data show CDR1 as KGHDR and CDR2 as SFDVKD. This CDR3 is CATSATAGRETQYF. CDR3 nucleotides: TGTGCCACCAGTGCGACAGCCGGTAGGGAGACCCAGTACTTC.

This clonotype came up many times. V gene TRBV20-1 combines with J gene TRBJ2-2; TRBD2 matches 9 bases. The CDR3 contains 14 residues. Germline trimming cut 6 bases from V and 1 base from J; bases unmatched to any gene: 3. Germline values: CDR1 DFQATT, CDR2 SNEGSKA (reference sequence). The CDR3 coding sequence is TGCAGTGCAAATAGCGGGGGGAACACCGGGGAGCTGTTTTTT. As protein: CSANSGGNTGELFF.

As for this clonotype: A much larger clone lies a single base off, so this may be a read error. The CDR3 loop reads CASSFTGSQETQYF. The CDR3 region has the DNA TGTGCCAGCAGCTTTACCGGATCACAAGAGACCCAGTACTTC. The V gene is TRBV7-6, the J gene TRBJ2-5; D uncertain. V was clipped by 3 bases and J by 2 bases, with 10 bases between them. Germline values: CDR1 SGHVS, CDR2 FNYEAQ. This CDR3 is built from 14 residues. Full variable domain (outside the CDR3, taken from reference TRBV7-6 and TRBJ2-5): GAGVSQSPRYKVTKRGQDVALRCDPISGHVSLYWYRQALGQGPEFLTYFNYEAQQDKSGLPNDRFSAERPEGSISTLTIQRTEQRDSAMYRCASSFTGSQETQYFGPGTRLLVL.

This clonotype was seen ten or more times. The chain joins TRBV20-1 to TRBJ1-4; a weak D match, TRBD1 (5 bases). The V end was cut by 3 bases, the J end by 4 bases, with 9 bases between. Germline V gene data show CDR1 as DFQATT and CDR2 as SNEGSKA (reference sequence). This CDR3 region has 13 residues. This chain's CDR3 is CSASWGVNEKLFF. CDR3 in DNA: TGCAGTGCTAGTTGGGGGGTTAATGAAAAACTGTTTTTT.

This clonotype was seen a handful of times. The chain couples TRBV9 to TRBJ2-7; 10 nucleotides match TRBD1. Germline values: CDR1 SGDLS, CDR2 YYNGEE. The CDR3 spans 16 residues. Trimming removed 0 bases from V and 5 bases from J; junction bases left unmatched: 8. CDR3 region: CASSVGLGTGVDEQYF. CDR3 nucleotides: TGTGCCAGCAGCGTAGGTCTTGGGACAGGGGTTGACGAGCAGTACTTC.

This clonotype appeared a single time. The V and J genes are TRBV3-1 and TRBJ1-1; no reliable D call. The V gene lost 3 bases and the J gene lost 5 bases, with 7 bases spanning the gap. Germline CDR1 reads LGHDT; CDR2 reads YNNKEL (reference sequence). The CDR3 extends over 12 amino acids. The CDR3 here is CASSHGGTEAFF. As DNA, the CDR3 is TGTGCCAGCAGCCACGGTGGGACTGAAGCTTTCTTT.

This clonotype was recorded many times. This chain links TRBV20-1 with TRBJ2-7, with D possibly matching TRBD2 (6 bases). Germline V gene lookup returns CDR1 DFQATT and CDR2 SNEGSKA (reference sequence). The CDR3 totals 14 residues. V gave up 4 bases and J gave up 0 bases, with 13 bases separating them. The DNA of the CDR3 is TGCAGTGCTACGGGTGTGCGGGGCTCCTACGAGCAGTACTTC. The encoded protein is CSATGVRGSYEQYF.

This clonotype was counted ten times or more. The rearrangement uses TRBV5-1 and TRBJ2-3; D might be TRBD2 (5 bases). The V gene's germline CDR1 is SGHRS and CDR2 YFSETQ. Trimming stripped 4 bases from V and 2 bases from J, with 11 bases between. The CDR3 is 14 amino acids. In nucleotides, the CDR3 is TGCGCCAGCAGCCCTGGAGGATACACAGATACGCAGTATTTT. It yields the protein CASSPGGYTDTQYF.

This clonotype was picked up many times. The chain is built from TRBV5-1 and TRBJ1-1; 7 nucleotides match TRBD1. CDR1 SGHRS and CDR2 YFSETQ come from the germline V gene. The CDR3 contains 14 residues. V was clipped by 3 bases and J by 1 base; unmatched bases: 3. The CDR3 DNA sequence: TGCGCCAGCAGCTCGGGACAGAGGAACACTGAAGCTTTCTTT. Encoded protein: CASSSGQRNTEAFF.

The V call is TRBV6-5, the J call TRBJ2-3, with 12 bases aligning to TRBD2. Germline lookup yields CDR1 MNHEY and CDR2 SVGAGI. This CDR3 has 18 residues. V lost 2 bases and J lost 2; bases outside the gene matches: 8. The CDR3 DNA reads as TGTGCCAGCAGTTACGCCATGGGACTAGCGGGTGTCACAGATACGCAGTATTTT. This encodes CASSYAMGLAGVTDTQYF.

This clonotype was counted at least ten times. The chain couples TRBV7-9 to TRBJ2-7, with D perhaps TRBD2 (5 bases). The CDR3 has 13 amino acids. Germline V gene data show CDR1 as SEHNR and CDR2 as FQNEAQ (reference sequence). Trimming took off 2 bases at V and 5 bases at J, with 10 bases between the two ends. The CDR3 sequence is CASSLSTINEQYF. The DNA for the CDR3 is TGTGCCAGCAGCTTATCGACTATAAACGAGCAGTACTTC.

In this sample, this clonotype turned up many times. The chain has TRBV5-1 and TRBJ2-1; 13 positions agree with TRBD2. The CDR3 length is 17 residues. Germline V gene sequence: CDR1 SGHRS, CDR2 YFSETQ. Trimming took 0 bases from V and 6 from J; bases not matched to a gene: 6. CDR3 sequence (DNA): TGCGCCAGCAGCTTGGCCGGACTAGCGGGAGTTTCCAATGAGCAGTTCTTC. Its translation: CASSLAGLAGVSNEQFF.

This clonotype was observed a handful of times. The V call is TRBV28, the J call TRBJ2-1; 10 nucleotides agree with TRBD1. This CDR3 has 15 residues. CDR1 and CDR2 from the germline V gene are MDHEN and SYDVKM. Trimming removed 5 bases from V and 8 bases from J; junction bases left unmatched: 9. CDR3 bases: TGTGCCAGCAGTGGATCCGGACAGGGGGTTTATGAGCAGTTCTTC. Protein sequence: CASSGSGQGVYEQFF.

This clonotype has a single count. This chain connects TRBV19 to TRBJ2-1, with TRBD2 matching 9 bases. The trim removed 3 bases at V and 6 bases at J, leaving 12 bases unmatched. The germline CDR1 and CDR2 sequences are LNHDA and SQIVND (reference sequence). This CDR3 has 17 amino acids. The DNA of the CDR3 is TGTGCCAGTAGTATCCCCTTTGGACTAGCGAGGGGCAATGAGCAGTTCTTC. Protein sequence: CASSIPFGLARGNEQFF.

This clonotype was seen ten or more times. The CDR3, as DNA: TGTGCCAGCAGCTTGGCCTGGACAGGGGGTTCGGTTGAGCAGTTCTTC. Translation gives CASSLAWTGGSVEQFF. J is TRBJ2-1 and V is TRBV5-5; 10 bases agree with TRBD1. Germline lookup yields CDR1 SGHKS and CDR2 YYEKEE (reference sequence). CDR3 length: 16 residues. Trimming removed 0 bases from V and 9 bases from J; junction bases left unmatched: 9.